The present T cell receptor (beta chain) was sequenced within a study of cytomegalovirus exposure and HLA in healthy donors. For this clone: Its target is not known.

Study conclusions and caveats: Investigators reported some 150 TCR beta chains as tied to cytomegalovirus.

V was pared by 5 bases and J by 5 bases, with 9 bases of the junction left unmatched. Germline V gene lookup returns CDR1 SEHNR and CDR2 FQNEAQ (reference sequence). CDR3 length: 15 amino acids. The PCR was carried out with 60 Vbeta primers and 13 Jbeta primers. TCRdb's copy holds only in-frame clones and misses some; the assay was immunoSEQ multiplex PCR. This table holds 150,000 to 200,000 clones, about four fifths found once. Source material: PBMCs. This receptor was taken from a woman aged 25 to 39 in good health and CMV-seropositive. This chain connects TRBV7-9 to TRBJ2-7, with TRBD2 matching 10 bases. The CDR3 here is CASSASGRGMHEQYF. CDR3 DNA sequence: TGTGCCAGCAGCGCAAGCGGGAGGGGAATGCACGAGCAGTACTTC.